These 11 T cell receptor beta chains originate from one sample sequenced in a study of response to subunit inactivated influenza vaccine. In TCRdb, the RT-PCR reads were re-called with MiXCR into one record per CDR3 protein. Of hundreds of thousands of distinct CDR3 sequences detected, 10% to 15% appear once; the ten largest clones hold roughly 14%. Source: PBMCs from blood, taken around seven weeks after vaccination. These receptors were collected from a man in his fifties who received an inactivated influenza vaccine.

The chain has TRBV11-2 and TRBJ1-1; 11 nucleotides line up with TRBD1. Germline V gene sequence: CDR1 SGHAT, CDR2 FQNNGV. The J segment lost 3 bases and the V segment lost 4 bases, leaving 1 base of the junction unmatched. There are 14 residues in the CDR3. This CDR3 is CASSWTGGYTEAFF. CDR3 coding DNA: TGTGCCAGCAGCTGGACAGGGGGCTACACTGAAGCTTTCTTT.

The chain employs TRBV20-1 and TRBJ2-6, with no clear D. The germline V gene has CDR1 DFQATT and CDR2 SNEGSKA (reference sequence). Trimming left V 0 bases short and J 6 bases short, with 12 bases between. The CDR3 covers 15 residues. CDR3 amino acids: CSARDRAKVANVLTF. The CDR3 coding sequence is TGCAGTGCTAGAGATCGCGCGAAAGTGGCCAACGTCCTGACTTTC.

The gene calls are TRBV12-3 or TRBV12-4 and TRBJ1-4, with no clear D. V was cut by 6 bases and J by 4 bases, with 6 bases left in between. This CDR3 region has 12 residues. The CDR3 spells CASRVFNEKLFF. In nucleotides, the CDR3 is TGTGCCAGCAGGGTTTTTAATGAAAAACTGTTTTTT.

This clonotype has more than one count but fewer than ten. This chain links TRBV7-2 with TRBJ2-3; D may be TRBD2 (5 bases). Germline CDR1 and CDR2: SGHTA and FQGNSA. Between the trimmed V and J ends, which lost 5 bases and 2 bases, there was a span of 11 bases. The CDR3 is 14 amino acids. This CDR3 reads CASSAYGVTDTQYF. CDR3 bases: TGTGCCAGCAGCGCATACGGGGTCACAGATACGCAGTATTTT.

The sample holds a few counts of this clonotype. At one end, the junction sequence differs from germline, possibly due to a read error. The chain's CDR3 is CASSLAGTGNEQYF. The CDR3 DNA reads as TGTGCCAGCAGCCTAGCTGGGACGGGAAACGAGCAGTACTTC. This sequence joins TRBV7-2 and TRBJ2-7; D tentatively fits TRBD1 or TRBD2 (5 bases each). The germline gives CDR1 SGHTA, CDR2 FQGNSA. The CDR3 is 14 residues long.

In this sample, this clonotype turned up a few times. The chain couples TRBV4-2 to TRBJ2-7; no clear D. Germline V lookup: CDR1 LGHNA, CDR2 YNFKEQ. The CDR3 sequence is 15 residues long. The V and J ends lost 0 bases and 6 bases respectively, with 15 bases between them. The CDR3 region has the DNA TGTGCCAGCAGCCAAGATAACGAGGTCTGGGTCGAGCAGTACTTC. Translating it yields CASSQDNEVWVEQYF.

This clonotype was counted ten times or more. The V call is TRBV10-3, the J call TRBJ2-2, with TRBD2 as a possible D gene (6 bases). Trimming shortened V by 11 bases and J by 4 bases, and 11 bases separated the two germline ends. The CDR3 is made up of 12 amino acids. Germline-derived CDR1 and CDR2 are ENHRY and SYGVKD. The DNA of the CDR3 is TGTGCCTTACGGGACTCCACCGGGGAGCTGTTTTTT. Its translation: CALRDSTGELFF.

This clonotype has just a few counts. The V and J genes are TRBV29-1 and TRBJ1-3, with D possibly TRBD1 on 6 matching bases. Trimming cost V 4 bases and J 3 bases, with 13 bases left between them. The length of the CDR3 is 14 residues. CDR1 and CDR2 (germline): SQVTM, ANQGSEA. DNA for the CDR3: TGCAGCGTTGCAGGGGCGCTAGGTGGAAACACCATATATTTT. Its translation: CSVAGALGGNTIYF.

The gene calls are TRBV28 and TRBJ2-1; 11 nucleotides agree with TRBD2. The germline V gene has CDR1 MDHEN and CDR2 SYDVKM. V shed 5 bases and J 2 bases; nucleotides not matched to a gene: 14. CDR3 length: 19 amino acids. The CDR3: CASSPITNLAGGPYNEQFF. The CDR3 nucleotides read TGTGCCAGCAGTCCTATTACGAACCTAGCGGGAGGACCCTACAATGAGCAGTTCTTC.

This clonotype has more than one count but fewer than ten. The chain combines TRBV20-1 with TRBJ1-5; D perhaps matches TRBD1 (6 bases). Germline CDR1 DFQATT, CDR2 SNEGSKA (reference sequence). Trimming took off 0 bases at V and 2 bases at J, with 11 bases between the two ends. CDR3 length equals 15 residues. The CDR3 spells CSAREGGHGNQPQHF. The CDR3, as DNA: TGCAGTGCTAGAGAGGGGGGACACGGCAATCAGCCCCAGCATTTT.

This rearrangement joins TRBV5-1 to TRBJ2-7; 9 bases agree with TRBD1. Per germline, CDR1 SGHRS and CDR2 YFSETQ. With V trimmed by 4 bases and J by 2 bases, 13 bases remained unmatched. The CDR3 contains 17 residues. The CDR3, as DNA: TGCGCCAGCAGCCCCTACCCGGGACAGGGAACGACCTACGAGCAGTACTTC. Amino acid sequence: CASSPYPGQGTTYEQYF.